These T cell receptor beta chains were read from a single sample in a study of T cells in Graves' hyperthyroidism and ophthalmopathy. Each CDR3 protein is one row after TCRdb ran MiXCR on the multiplex PCR reads. The data show under 550,000 distinct CDR3 sequences, about 20% seen once. What was sequenced was blood. The receptors derive from a man in his forties or fifties with Graves' ophthalmopathy. Each CDR3 is given with its conserved first and last residue. The D gene is left open where the match is weak. Where a row states a size, it is once, few, many or the class of an expanded clone; other rows omit it.

V gene,J gene,CDR3 length,D gene,clone size,CDR3 DNA,CDR3 protein
TRBV28,TRBJ1-1,14,TRBD1,NA,TGTGCCAGCACGTCGACAGGGGGTGTTTCTGAAGCTTTCTTT,CASTSTGGVSEAFF
TRBV19,TRBJ1-2,14,TRBD1,NA,TGTGCCAGTGAGGGGGACAGGCCAAACTATGGCTACACCTTC,CASEGDRPNYGYTF
TRBV10-3,TRBJ2-7,15,NA,few,TGTGCCATTCTAAACTCGATGGCGGCGACCTACGAGCAGTACTTC,CAILNSMAATYEQYF
TRBV19,TRBJ1-5,17,TRBD1,NA,TGTGCCTCAAGACGGGACAGGGGGGCGAGGGTCGATCAGCCCCAGCATTTT,CASRRDRGARVDQPQHF
TRBV12-3/TRBV12-4,TRBJ2-3,15,NA,NA,TGTGCCAGCAGTTTAAATGCGATTAGCACAGATACGCAGTATTTT,CASSLNAISTDTQYF
TRBV6-1,TRBJ2-5,16,TRBD2,NA,TGTGCCAGCACCCCAGCGGGCACTAGCGGCCAAGAGACCCAGTACTTC,CASTPAGTSGQETQYF
TRBV30,TRBJ1-6,12,NA,many,TGTGCCTGGAGTGTACCATCTTCACCCCTCCACTTT,CAWSVPSSPLHF
TRBV12-3/TRBV12-4,TRBJ1-5,19,TRBD1,NA,TGTGCCAGCAGTTTAGGGCCAGGGGGTCCTCTCGGGAGCAATCAGCCCCAGCATTTT,CASSLGPGGPLGSNQPQHF
TRBV6-1,TRBJ1-6,15,NA,few,TGTGCCAGCAGCCTAACGGACGGTGATAATTCACCCCTCCACTTT,CASSLTDGDNSPLHF
TRBV4-1,TRBJ2-3,17,NA,NA,TGCGCCAGCAGCCAAGGGGAATTAGCGGACAGCACAGATACGCAGTATTTT,CASSQGELADSTDTQYF
TRBV13,TRBJ2-2,15,NA,NA,TGTGCCAGCAGCTTAAGGTCTAGATTCACCGGGGAGCTGTTTTTT,CASSLRSRFTGELFF
TRBV6-2/TRBV6-3,TRBJ2-5,13,NA,many,TGTGCCACTCGGGGGGACAGGCAAGAGACCCAGTACTTC,CATRGDRQETQYF
TRBV5-1,TRBJ1-5,19,NA,NA,TGCGCCAGCAGACCACATGTCCACAGGGATGATTATAGCAATCAGCCCCAGCATTTT,CASRPHVHRDDYSNQPQHF
TRBV9,TRBJ2-2,14,NA,NA,TGTGCCAGCAGCCGCGGGGTAATCGCCGGGGAGCTGTTTTTT,CASSRGVIAGELFF
TRBV28,TRBJ1-1,17,NA,many,TGTGCCAGCAGTTTAGGTTTCACCGGAACACTGAGCGCTGAAGCTTTCTTT,CASSLGFTGTLSAEAFF
TRBV10-3,TRBJ2-5,16,TRBD2,many,TGTGCCATCAGTACCGCCGGGACTAGCGGGAGGGGGACCCAGTACTTC,CAISTAGTSGRGTQYF
TRBV6-5,TRBJ2-3,15,NA,few,TGTGCCAGCAGTTACGGCATAGCGGTCACAGATACGCAGTATTTT,CASSYGIAVTDTQYF
TRBV9,TRBJ2-6,18,TRBD2,NA,TGTGCCAGCAGCTCTCCTCTAGCGGGAGGGCCAGGGGCCAACGTCCTGACTTTC,CASSSPLAGGPGANVLTF
TRBV13,TRBJ1-4,15,TRBD1,few,TGTGCCAGCAGCTTAGGAGGACAGGGGGAAGAAAAACTGTTTTTT,CASSLGGQGEEKLFF
TRBV3-1,TRBJ1-1,13,TRBD1,many,TGTGCCAGCAGCAACAGGGGGGGAACTGAAGCTTTCTTT,CASSNRGGTEAFF
TRBV7-2,TRBJ2-1,16,TRBD1,many,TGTGCCAGCAGCCCATCGACAGGGTTTGCACAATATGAGCAGTTCTTC,CASSPSTGFAQYEQFF
TRBV30,TRBJ1-1,11,NA,NA,TGTGCCTGGCTCCGGTTCACTGAAGCTTTCTTT,CAWLRFTEAFF
TRBV6-2/TRBV6-3,TRBJ2-7,13,NA,few,TGTGCCAGCACGGGGGGCCCTAGGGGCGAGCAGTACTTC,CASTGGPRGEQYF
TRBV20-1,TRBJ1-1,13,TRBD1,NA,TGCAGTGCGGTGGACAGGCTGAACACTGAAGCTTTCTTT,CSAVDRLNTEAFF
TRBV6-1,TRBJ1-2,15,NA,NA,TGTGCCAGCAGTGAAACCGCGGCCTCCCTCTATGGCTACACCTTC,CASSETAASLYGYTF
TRBV7-2,TRBJ2-3,13,TRBD1,many,TGTGCCAGCAGCACCGGGACAGTTCCTACGCAGTATTTT,CASSTGTVPTQYF
TRBV7-8,TRBJ2-1,19,TRBD2,many,TGTGCCAGCAGCCCGCTTTTCGATAGGAGCGGGAGGTTATACAATGAGCAGTTCTTC,CASSPLFDRSGRLYNEQFF